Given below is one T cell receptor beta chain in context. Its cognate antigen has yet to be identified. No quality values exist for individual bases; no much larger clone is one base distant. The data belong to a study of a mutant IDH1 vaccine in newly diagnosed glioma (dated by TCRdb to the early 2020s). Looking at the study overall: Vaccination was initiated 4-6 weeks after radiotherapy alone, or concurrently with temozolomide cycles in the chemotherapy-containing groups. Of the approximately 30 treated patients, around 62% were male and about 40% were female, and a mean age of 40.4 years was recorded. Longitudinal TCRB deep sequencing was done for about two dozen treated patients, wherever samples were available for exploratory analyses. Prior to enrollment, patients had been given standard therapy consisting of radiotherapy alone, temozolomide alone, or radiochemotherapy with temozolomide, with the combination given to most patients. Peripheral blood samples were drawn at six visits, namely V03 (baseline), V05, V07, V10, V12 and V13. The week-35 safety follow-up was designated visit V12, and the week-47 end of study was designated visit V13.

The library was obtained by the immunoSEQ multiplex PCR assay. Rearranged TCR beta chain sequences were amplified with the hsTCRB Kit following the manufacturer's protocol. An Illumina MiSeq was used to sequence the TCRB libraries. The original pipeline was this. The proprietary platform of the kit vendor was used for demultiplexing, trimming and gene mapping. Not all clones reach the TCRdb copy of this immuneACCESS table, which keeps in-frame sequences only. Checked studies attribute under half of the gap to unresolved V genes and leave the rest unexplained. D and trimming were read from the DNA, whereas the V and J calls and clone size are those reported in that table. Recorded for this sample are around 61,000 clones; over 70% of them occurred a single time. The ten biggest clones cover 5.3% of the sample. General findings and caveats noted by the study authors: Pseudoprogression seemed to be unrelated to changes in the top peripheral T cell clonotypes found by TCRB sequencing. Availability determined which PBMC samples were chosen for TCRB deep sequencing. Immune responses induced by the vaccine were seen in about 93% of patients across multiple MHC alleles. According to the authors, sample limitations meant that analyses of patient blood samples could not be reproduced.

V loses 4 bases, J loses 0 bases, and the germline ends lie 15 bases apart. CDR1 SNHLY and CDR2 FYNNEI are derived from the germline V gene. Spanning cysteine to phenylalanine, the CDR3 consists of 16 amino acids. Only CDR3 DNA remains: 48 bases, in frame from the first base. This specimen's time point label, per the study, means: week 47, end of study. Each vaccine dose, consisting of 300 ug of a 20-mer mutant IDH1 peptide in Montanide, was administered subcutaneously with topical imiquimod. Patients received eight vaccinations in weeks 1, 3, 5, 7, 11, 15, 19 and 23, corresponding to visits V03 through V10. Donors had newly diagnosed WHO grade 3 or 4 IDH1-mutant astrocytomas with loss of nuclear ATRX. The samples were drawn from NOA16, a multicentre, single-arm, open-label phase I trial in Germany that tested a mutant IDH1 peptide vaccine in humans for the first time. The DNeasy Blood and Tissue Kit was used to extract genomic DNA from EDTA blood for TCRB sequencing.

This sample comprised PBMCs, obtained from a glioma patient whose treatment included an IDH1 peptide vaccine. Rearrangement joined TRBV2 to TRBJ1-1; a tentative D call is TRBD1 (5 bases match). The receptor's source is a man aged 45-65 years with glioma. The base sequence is TGTGCCAGCAGTGCGTTGGGGACCATCATGAACACTGAAGCTTTCTTT. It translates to CASSALGTIMNTEAFF.